The next 15 T cell receptor beta chains were all read from a single sample in a study of resident and recirculating memory T cells in vitiligo. The assay was immunoSEQ multiplex PCR, and TCRdb's table has in-frame clones only and misses some. The data contain roughly 40,000 clones, over 90% of them singletons. The sample comprised blood. These receptors were obtained from a male donor with vitiligo.

This sequence joins TRBV7-2 and TRBJ1-4, with 8 bases identical to TRBD1. V shed 5 bases, J shed 9 bases, and the junction held 8 bases outside the gene matches. CDR1 and CDR2 from the germline V gene are SGHTA and FQGNSA. There are 14 residues in the CDR3. This chain's CDR3 is CASSDRDRSQKLFF. CDR3 nucleotides: TGTGCCAGCAGCGACCGGGACAGGTCACAAAAACTGTTTTTT.

The V and J genes are TRBV6-5 and TRBJ2-3, with D possibly being TRBD1 (5 bases). This CDR3 contains 14 residues. V lost 4 bases to trimming and J lost 2 bases, with 10 bases between them. CDR1 is MNHEY and CDR2 is SVGAGI in the germline V gene. CDR3 sequence (DNA): TGTGCCAGCAGTTTGCTGGGGCCCACAGATACGCAGTATTTT. It yields the protein CASSLLGPTDTQYF.

The gene calls are TRBV9 and TRBJ2-3, with 9 bases aligning to TRBD2. J lost 6 bases, V lost 2 bases, and 7 bases had no gene match. In germline, CDR1 is SGDLS, CDR2 YYNGEE. This CDR3 is 15 amino acids long. The CDR3 nucleotides read TGTGCCAGCAGCGTTATGGGACTAGCCGGGGATACGCAGTATTTT. Residues: CASSVMGLAGDTQYF.

This rearrangement joins TRBV7-9 to TRBJ2-3; 7 nucleotides agree with TRBD1. After removal of 7 bases from V and 3 bases from J, the junction contained 10 bases not matched to a gene. Per the germline V gene, CDR1 is SEHNR and CDR2 is FQNEAQ (reference sequence). The CDR3 contains 15 residues. CDR3 loop: CASTTRGLSTDTQYF. CDR3 sequence (DNA): TGTGCCAGCACCACCAGGGGGTTGAGTACAGATACGCAGTATTTT.

The chain couples TRBV2 to TRBJ2-2; the match to TRBD1 covers 9 bases. The length of the CDR3 is 13 residues. Per germline, CDR1 SNHLY and CDR2 FYNNEI. Germline trimming cut 4 bases from V and 6 bases from J; bases unmatched to any gene: 0. The CDR3 nucleotides read TGTGCCAGCAGTGGACAGGGGGCCGGGGAGCTGTTTTTT. This translates into CASSGQGAGELFF.

The chain combines TRBV10-3 with TRBJ2-6; 9 bases line up with TRBD1. V lost 8 bases, J lost 3 bases, and 8 bases stayed unmatched. This CDR3 comprises 16 residues. In germline, CDR1 is ENHRY, CDR2 SYGVKD. The CDR3 DNA reads TGTGCCATCCGCCCACAGGGGGCGCTTGGGGCCAACGTCCTGACTTTC. Encoded protein: CAIRPQGALGANVLTF.

The rearrangement uses TRBV5-6 and TRBJ2-7; D is ambiguous. The V end was cut by 3 bases, the J end by 1 base, with 8 bases between. The CDR3 sequence is 13 residues long. In germline, CDR1 is SGHDT, CDR2 YYEEEE. The CDR3 region has the DNA TGTGCCAGCAGCTATGACATTTCCTACGAGCAGTACTTC. This translates into CASSYDISYEQYF.

This chain links TRBV11-2 with TRBJ2-1; perhaps TRBD2 as D (5 bases). The germline V gene encodes CDR1 SGHAT and CDR2 FQNNGV. The CDR3 is made up of 13 amino acids. Trimming cost V 0 bases and J 13 bases, with 13 bases left between them. The CDR3 DNA reads TGTGCCAGCAGCTTAGAGGGAGAGGGAGCCCAGTTCTTC. Protein: CASSLEGEGAQFF.

V and J are TRBV28 and TRBJ1-5, with 9 positions matching TRBD1. With 6 bases clipped from V and 7 bases from J, the junction kept 13 bases outside the gene matches. The CDR3 totals 16 residues. Per germline, CDR1 MDHEN and CDR2 SYDVKM. CDR3 sequence (DNA): TGTGCCAGCAGCCAACACCGGGACAGGGTCAGCCAGCCCCAGCATTTT. It is translated as CASSQHRDRVSQPQHF.

J is TRBJ1-2 and V is TRBV7-2; 8 bases align to TRBD1. This CDR3 contains 15 residues. CDR1 SGHTA and CDR2 FQGNSA come from the germline V gene. Trimming at V came to 4 bases and at J to 3 bases, leaving 7 bases not matched to a gene. The CDR3 nucleotides are TGTGCCAGCAGCTCCGACAGGGGTGCGGACTATGGCTACACCTTC. It specifies CASSSDRGADYGYTF.

The chain recombines TRBV2 with TRBJ2-1; TRBD1 matches at 9 bases. The trim removed 11 bases at V and 7 bases at J, leaving 15 bases unmatched. This CDR3 is built from 15 residues. The V gene's germline CDR1 is SNHLY and CDR2 FYNNEI. The CDR3 DNA reads TGTGCCGTTACCGCCGGGACAGGGAGACCGAATGAGCAGTTCTTC. Protein: CAVTAGTGRPNEQFF.

This chain connects TRBV5-5 to TRBJ1-6; D is perhaps TRBD1 (5 bases). Trimming took 2 bases from V and 10 from J, leaving 13 bases between them. The CDR3 is made up of 14 amino acids. Germline-derived CDR1 and CDR2 are SGHKS and YYEKEE (reference sequence). The CDR3 coding sequence is TGTGCCAGCAGCTTCTCGCAGGGCAGGTCACCCCTCCACTTT. Protein: CASSFSQGRSPLHF. The full variable domain, rest sourced from reference TRBV5-5 and TRBJ1-6, is DAGVTQSPTHLIKTRGQQVTLRCSPISGHKSVSWYQQVLGQGPQFIFQYYEKEERGRGNFPDRFSARQFPNYSSELNVNALLLGDSALYLCASSFSQGRSPLHFGNGTRLTVT.

The rearrangement uses TRBV9 and TRBJ2-1, with TRBD2 matching over 9 bases. CDR1 and CDR2 from the germline V gene are SGDLS and YYNGEE. V shed 6 bases and J 7 bases; nucleotides not matched to a gene: 5. This CDR3 is built from 13 residues. CDR3 in amino acids: CASTGLALNEQFF. The DNA for the CDR3 is TGTGCCAGCACCGGACTAGCGTTGAATGAGCAGTTCTTC.

The rearrangement joins TRBV2 to TRBJ2-2; D unclear. The length of the CDR3 is 14 residues. V was clipped by 3 bases and J by 6 bases, with 11 bases between them. CDR1 is SNHLY, CDR2 FYNNEI, per germline. For the CDR3, the DNA is TGTGCCAGCAGTGATCATTCCAGGTCCGGGGAGCTGTTTTTT. This codes for CASSDHSRSGELFF.

This clone was detected once. The chain combines TRBV4-1 with TRBJ2-3; 7 bases are shared with TRBD2. The germline gives CDR1 MGHRA, CDR2 YSYEKL. The CDR3 runs to 19 residues. The V segment lost 1 base and the J segment 4 bases; nucleotides outside the gene matches: 17. CDR3 nucleotides: TGCGCCAGCAGCCAAGGATTTGGGGAAAGCGGGGCGGGGTCAGATACGCAGTATTTT. Its translation: CASSQGFGESGAGSDTQYF.